This is a list of T cell receptor beta chains from one sample in a study of blood T cells in healthy people across ages. TCRdb re-derived calls from the 5' RACE reads in MiXCR, one entry per CDR3 protein. The sample consists of some 760,000 distinct CDR3 sequences, around 25% of them appearing once. The same data also went into a second study, on T cells of mothers and their children.

The sample comprised blood. These receptors came from a boy younger than 18 in good health. Both conserved end residues are part of each CDR3. A D gene is named only where the DNA matches it firmly. Size values are once, few and many counts, or a class for expanded clones, and some rows have none.

16,TRBJ1-2,TRBV3-1,.,few,TGTGCCAGCAGCCAAGCCGGCAGCGTTACTTACTATGGCTACACCTTC,CASSQAGSVTYYGYTF
14,TRBJ2-1,TRBV2,.,.,TGTGCCAGCACTCCTTGGACGGATTACAATGAGCAGTTCTTC,CASTPWTDYNEQFF
15,TRBJ1-1,TRBV4-1,TRBD1,.,TGCGCCAGCAGCCACCCGACAGGGATGAACACTGAAGCTTTCTTT,CASSHPTGMNTEAFF
18,TRBJ1-2,TRBV3-1,TRBD1,few,TGTGCCAGCAGCCAAGATAGCGGACAGGGGGCTTCCAACTATGGCTACACCTTC,CASSQDSGQGASNYGYTF
18,TRBJ2-3,TRBV7-6,.,once,TGTGCCAGCAGCCAGAGGGGGATAGGGCTAGCTCGTAGAGATACGCAGTATTTT,CASSQRGIGLARRDTQYF
15,TRBJ2-4,TRBV6-2/TRBV6-3,TRBD2,few,TGTGCCAGCAGTTCAGCGGGAAGAGCCAAAAACATTCAGTACTTC,CASSSAGRAKNIQYF
17,TRBJ2-3,TRBV7-8,.,.,TGTGCCAGCAGCTTAGGCGTGATCTGGCGAGTTGGAGATACGCAGTATTTT,CASSLGVIWRVGDTQYF
13,TRBJ2-7,TRBV7-9,.,.,TGTGCCAGCAGCTTAATGGTGGAAAACGAGCAGTACTTC,CASSLMVENEQYF
14,TRBJ1-2,TRBV7-6,.,.,TGTGCCAGCAGCCCCGAGACAGCTAACTATGGCTACACCTTC,CASSPETANYGYTF
13,TRBJ2-1,TRBV7-9,.,.,TGTGCCAGCAGCTTAACGGTCGGGGATGAGCAGTTCTTC,CASSLTVGDEQFF
14,TRBJ2-7,TRBV10-3,.,.,TGTGCCATCAGGGAGGACGGTAGCTACTACGAGCAGTACTTC,CAIREDGSYYEQYF
15,TRBJ2-5,TRBV28,.,many,TGTGCCAGCAGTACCCCTGTAGGGGACGGGGAGACCCAGTACTTC,CASSTPVGDGETQYF
14,TRBJ1-1,TRBV6-6,.,.,TGTGCCAGCCGAGTGGGGGGCCCGAACACTGAAGCTTTCTTT,CASRVGGPNTEAFF
15,TRBJ2-5,TRBV29-1,TRBD1,.,TGCAGCGTGTATGACAGGGGTCGAGGTCGAGAGACCCAGTACTTC,CSVYDRGRGRETQYF
15,TRBJ2-7,TRBV7-2,TRBD2,.,TGTGCCAGCAGCTTAGGCAGCGGGGGGGCTTACGAGCAGTACTTC,CASSLGSGGAYEQYF